Below are 5 T cell receptor beta chains sequenced from a single sample in a study of T cell responses to AZD1222 COVID-19 vaccine. Sequenced by immunoSEQ multiplex PCR; TCRdb stores in-frame clones only, minus some. The sample has about 61,000 clones, 70% to 90% seen once; the top ten hold 4.5% to 5.5%. The sample consisted of peripheral blood, taken on day 0 of AZD1222 vaccination. These receptors originate from an adult in good health.

The V gene is TRBV9, the J gene TRBJ1-2; 7 bases fit TRBD1. Germline-derived CDR1 and CDR2 are SGDLS and YYNGEE. V gave up 3 bases and J gave up 4 bases; unmatched junction bases: 3. The CDR3 has 13 amino acids. The DNA for the CDR3 is TGTGCCAGCAGCGAAGGGGACAGCTATGGCTACACCTTC. It encodes CASSEGDSYGYTF. Full variable domain (remainder filled in from reference TRBV9 and TRBJ1-2): DSGVTQTPKHLITATGQRVTLRCSPRSGDLSVYWYQQSLDQGLQFLIQYYNGEERAKGNILERFSAQQFPDLHSELNLSSLELGDSALYFCASSEGDSYGYTFGSGTRLTVV.

The gene calls are TRBV5-4 and TRBJ1-1, with 8 bases matching TRBD1. The ends lost 5 bases at V and 2 bases at J; junction bases unmatched: 5. Looked up from germline, CDR1 is SGHNT and CDR2 is YYREEE (reference sequence). The CDR3 is made up of 14 amino acids. The CDR3 DNA follows: TGTGCCAGCAGTTACGGACAGGGAAACACTGAAGCTTTCTTT. This encodes CASSYGQGNTEAFF.

The chain combines TRBV30 with TRBJ1-1, with D possibly TRBD1 on 5 matching bases. The germline CDR1 and CDR2 sequences are GTSNPN and SVGIG (reference sequence). CDR3 size: 11 residues. V shed 3 bases and J shed 6 bases, with 8 bases lying between them. Here the CDR3 DNA reads TGTGCCTGGAGCAGGGAGTCTGAAGCTTTCTTT. Protein sequence: CAWSRESEAFF.

The V call is TRBV5-5, the J call TRBJ1-2, with D possibly matching TRBD1 (6 bases). Germline assignment: CDR1 SGHKS and CDR2 YYEKEE (reference sequence). The V end was cut by 4 bases, the J end by 8 bases, with 24 bases between. This CDR3 spans 16 amino acids. Written as DNA, the CDR3 is TGTGCCAGCAGCCAAAAGCCCCGGGACAAAGAAAGCGGCTACACCTTC. It yields the protein CASSQKPRDKESGYTF.

The chain employs TRBV19 and TRBJ1-6; maybe TRBD1 (5 bases). CDR3 size: 16 residues. Trimming removed 1 base at V and 1 base at J, with 8 bases between. Germline CDR1 LNHDA, CDR2 SQIVND (reference sequence). In DNA form, the CDR3 reads TGTGCCAGTAGTATAGGACAGCCGTCCTATAATTCACCCCTCCACTTT. Protein product: CASSIGQPSYNSPLHF.